This TCR beta chain was observed in a study of shared clonotypes between healthy human individuals. The assay ran at deep level. Sorted-subset replicate PCR reactions were performed with approximately 0.2 ug DNA, corresponding to 30,000 or so T cell genomes. This table comes from immunoSEQ multiplex PCR, and its TCRdb copy is limited to in-frame clones, with some not included. The sample lists about 2 million clones; 85% to 95% were seen once. Note on this clone: Its matching antigen is unknown.

Overall study findings and caveats: Generally, naive subsets (rather than memory subsets) showed larger estimated richness.

The V end was cut by 4 bases, the J end by 2 bases, with 15 bases between. The CDR3 is 15 residues long. Germline CDR1 and CDR2: MNHEY and SVGAGI. The chain uses TRBV6-5 and TRBJ2-7, with D possibly being TRBD1 (6 bases). This clonotype originated in a man aged 18 to 35 in good health. What was sequenced was naive CD4+ T cells sorted from blood. Subset in this sample: CD45RA+ positively selected. The CDR3 coding sequence is TGTGCCAGCAGTTCCCTATCCGGACAGACCTACGAGCAGTACTTC. The encoded protein is CASSSLSGQTYEQYF.